The rows below give T cell receptor beta chains drawn from one sample of a study of early T cells in non-severe SARS-CoV-2 infection. TCRdb reprocessed the 5' RACE reads with MiXCR, giving one entry per CDR3 protein. The profile shows 97,000 or so distinct CDR3 sequences, around 10% of them singletons. The source was whole blood, collected at baseline. These receptors all come from an adult who was a healthcare worker with PCR-confirmed SARS-CoV-2 infection or an uninfected control (not recorded which). Both conserved end residues are part of each CDR3. A D gene is named only where the DNA matches it firmly. Size is stated for part of the rows, as once, few or many counts, or as a class when the clone is expanded.

j_call | v_call | clone_size | d_call | cdr3_nt | cdr3_aa
TRBJ2-7 | TRBV6-5 | . | TRBD1 | TGTGCCAGCAGTTACTCCGGGACAGGGGGTACTTACGAGCAGTACTTC | CASSYSGTGGTYEQYF
TRBJ2-7 | TRBV29-1 | . | TRBD1 | TGCAGCGTTATGACAGGGCGGTACGAGCAGTACTTC | CSVMTGRYEQYF
TRBJ2-2 | TRBV9 | . | . | TGTGCCAGCAGCGTATTATACGACACCGGGGAGCTGTTTTTT | CASSVLYDTGELFF
TRBJ1-3 | TRBV19 | . | . | TGTGCCAGTAACCCGGGGGGAGGAGAACCTGGAAACACCATATATTTT | CASNPGGGEPGNTIYF
TRBJ1-1 | TRBV7-3 | many | . | TGTGCCAGCAGCTTATCAGGGGTGAACACTGAAGCTTTCTTT | CASSLSGVNTEAFF
TRBJ2-3 | TRBV5-1 | many | . | TGCGCCAGCAGCTTGGATTTCACAGATACGCAGTATTTT | CASSLDFTDTQYF
TRBJ2-1 | TRBV7-3 | many | TRBD2 | TGTGCCAGCAGCTCAGGGACTAGCGGGTACAATGAGCAGTTCTTC | CASSSGTSGYNEQFF
TRBJ2-1 | TRBV5-1 | few | TRBD1 | TGCGCCAGCAGCTTGGACAGGGGGCTCTACAATGAGCAGTTCTTC | CASSLDRGLYNEQFF
TRBJ2-3 | TRBV20-1 | . | TRBD1 | TGCAGTGCTGTCCGACAGGGGGATACGCAGTATTTT | CSAVRQGDTQYF
TRBJ1-5 | TRBV24-1 | many | TRBD1 | TGTGCCACCAGTGGGCTACAGGGGAATCAGCCCCAGCATTTT | CATSGLQGNQPQHF
TRBJ2-3 | TRBV7-2 | few | . | TGTGCCAGCAGCTCTCGGGGGTTTGGCACAGATACGCAGTATTTT | CASSSRGFGTDTQYF
TRBJ2-7 | TRBV3-1 | many | . | TGTGCCAGCAGCCAAAGGGTAGGCGGTTACGAGCAGTACTTC | CASSQRVGGYEQYF
TRBJ2-1 | TRBV7-3 | many | TRBD2 | TGTGCCAGCAGCCCCCCGGGGGGCAATGAGCAGTTCTTC | CASSPPGGNEQFF
TRBJ2-1 | TRBV10-3 | . | . | TGTGCCACGGGGGCGGGTGGGAATGAGCAGTTCTTC | CATGAGGNEQFF
TRBJ2-3 | TRBV10-3 | many | TRBD2 | TGTGCCATCGCCCCCGGCTCGACTAGCGGGAGTCCGGATACGCAGTATTTT | CAIAPGSTSGSPDTQYF
TRBJ1-5 | TRBV5-5 | many | TRBD1 | TGTGCCAGCAGCCCTACAGGGGCCCAGCCCCAGCATTTT | CASSPTGAQPQHF
TRBJ2-2 | TRBV19 | . | . | TGTGCCAGTAGTGTGTCGGTACTTTCCACCGGGGAGCTGTTTTTT | CASSVSVLSTGELFF
TRBJ2-1 | TRBV11-3 | few | TRBD1 | TGTGCCAGCAGTTCGGACAGGAGCTCCTACAATGAGCAGTTCTTC | CASSSDRSSYNEQFF
TRBJ2-2 | TRBV27 | many | . | TGTGCCAGCAGTCCACGAGGCACCGGGGAGCTGTTTTTT | CASSPRGTGELFF
TRBJ2-3 | TRBV5-1 | . | TRBD2 | TGCGCCAGCAGCCTTAGCGGGAGGTTGGCAGATACGCAGTATTTT | CASSLSGRLADTQYF